The sample holds a few counts of the clone carrying this T cell receptor (beta chain). Its specificity is not known. This sample is part of a study of T-cell memory formation after mild COVID-19. Study in general: Clusters of TCRs were largely donor specific.

A 5'RACE reaction primed in the constant segment made cDNA libraries of TCR alpha and TCR beta, and these carried sample barcodes and UMIs. TCRdb re-called the 5' RACE reads through MiXCR, storing one row per CDR3 protein. In the table there are 410,000 or so distinct CDR3 sequences, around a quarter of which are singletons. V shed 3 bases and J 5 bases; nucleotides not matched to a gene: 16. From germline, CDR1 is LNHNV and CDR2 YYDKDF (reference sequence). The CDR3 spans 19 residues. Study-level results: Day 15 to 85 contracting clones showed balanced CD4/CD8; later expanders leaned CD4+. CD4+ contracting clones were mainly CM and EM; CD8+ ones, EMRA.

Sequencing input: PBMCs or a T cell subset sorted from them (not recorded which). The sequence derives from an adult woman who had mild COVID-19 (a few samples of this study predate the infection). Cell type and time point are not known. J is TRBJ2-5 and V is TRBV15; 12 bases map to TRBD2. The CDR3 loop reads CATSRGVMTSGSYGETQYF. CDR3 sequence (DNA): TGTGCCACCAGCAGGGGGGTCATGACTAGCGGGAGCTATGGGGAGACCCAGTACTTC.